At least ten counts were recorded for the clone carrying this TCR beta chain. The antigen remains unidentified. The record originates from a study of neurological immune-mediated disorders. Broader study findings: Phylogenetic grouping assigned the repertoires of 18 of 34 multiple sclerosis patients to a single related-CDR3 cluster, representing a possible signature.

Germline CDR1 is SGHRS and CDR2 is YFSETQ. The CDR3 is 15 amino acids. V dropped 9 bases and J dropped 2; count of bases not matched to a gene: 9. By 5'RACE with 10-nucleotide random UMIs, the cDNA was made. MiXCR, applied by TCRdb to the 5' RACE reads, yields one record per CDR3 protein. The data contain 50,000 or so distinct CDR3 sequences, 3% to 3.5% of them singletons. This TCR came from a man between 40 and 49 years old with multiple sclerosis. The sample consisted of PBMCs. The rearrangement joins TRBV5-1 to TRBJ2-2; 8 bases are shared with TRBD1. The CDR3 protein is CATSWTGKNTGELFF. The CDR3 DNA follows: TGCGCCACCTCCTGGACAGGGAAAAACACCGGGGAGCTGTTTTTT.